The sequence of this T cell receptor (beta chain) was determined in a study of T cell responses to AZD1222 COVID-19 vaccine. J was trimmed by 3 bases and V by 0 bases; bases with no gene match: 2. This CDR3 has 14 amino acids. The germline gives CDR1 MNHEY, CDR2 SVGEGT. Here immunoSEQ multiplex PCR was the method, and the copy in TCRdb shows in-frame clones only, minus some. This table has about 150,000 clones, around 91% appearing once. This sample comprised peripheral blood, obtained on day 0 of AZD1222 vaccination. The receptor comes from an adult in good health. The V and J genes are TRBV6-2 or TRBV6-3 and TRBJ2-7; 7 bases map to TRBD2. DNA for the CDR3: TGTGCCAGCAGTTACTCGAGGACTAGCTACGAGCAGTACTTC. The encoded protein is CASSYSRTSYEQYF.